These 26 T cell receptor beta chains share one sample of origin, sequenced in a study of OX40 agonist ivuxolimab in advanced cancers. Profiling relied on immunoSEQ multiplex PCR, and the TCRdb table lists in-frame clones only, not all of them. The profile shows about 120,000 clones, approximately 92% of them singletons. The sequencing used CD4+ or CD8+ T cells sorted from blood, collected in a trial of the OX40 agonist ivuxolimab. The origin of the receptors is an adult with an advanced solid tumor such as melanoma, head and neck, liver or kidney cancer.

The gene calls are TRBV10-3 and TRBJ2-2; 8 bases are a match to TRBD1. This CDR3 has 15 amino acids. CDR1 and CDR2 from the germline V gene are ENHRY and SYGVKD. The V segment lost 6 bases and the J segment 4 bases; nucleotides outside the gene matches: 7. CDR3: CAIRGTGSGTGELFF. The CDR3 coding sequence is TGTGCCATCAGAGGGACAGGCTCGGGCACCGGGGAGCTGTTTTTT.

This clone was observed a handful of times. The rearrangement links TRBV9 to TRBJ2-5, with D perhaps TRBD2 (7 bases). The CDR3 extends over 15 amino acids. Germline V gene lookup returns CDR1 SGDLS and CDR2 YYNGEE. Trimming cost V 0 bases and J 3 bases, with 12 bases left between them. CDR3 in amino acids: CASSVEAGAKETQYF. In DNA, the CDR3 is TGTGCCAGCAGCGTAGAGGCGGGGGCCAAAGAGACCCAGTACTTC.

This clone was picked up one time. The CDR3 DNA reads TGTGCCAGCAGCGTACAGGAGACCCAGTACTTC. This translates into CASSVQETQYF. The rearrangement joins TRBV21-1 to TRBJ2-5; TRBD1, as called in the table, went unchecked against the DNA. TRBV21-1 is classified as a pseudogene. The CDR3 is 11 residues long.

V usage is TRBV27 and J usage is TRBJ1-4, with 8 bases matching TRBD1. V trimming: 6 bases; J trimming: 6 bases; junction bases outside the gene matches: 3. The germline CDR1 and CDR2 sequences are MNHEY and SMNVEV (reference sequence). The CDR3 sequence is 13 residues long. CDR3 nucleotide sequence: TGTGCCAGCAGGCTGACAGGGGATGAAAAACTGTTTTTT. Amino acids: CASRLTGDEKLFF.

The chain's CDR3 is CASSQETQGDREQYF. The DNA of the CDR3 is TGCGCCAGCAGCCAAGAGACGCAGGGGGACCGCGAGCAGTACTTC. The chain employs TRBV4-3 and TRBJ2-7; 7 bases map to TRBD1. With V trimmed by 0 bases and J by 6 bases, 8 bases remained unmatched. Looked up from germline, CDR1 is LGHNA and CDR2 is YSLEER. CDR3 length equals 15 residues.

This chain connects TRBV7-9 to TRBJ2-5; D not resolved. Germline V gene lookup returns CDR1 SEHNR and CDR2 FQNEAQ (reference sequence). The V and J ends lost 4 bases and 5 bases respectively, with 11 bases between them. The CDR3 extends over 13 amino acids. In DNA, the CDR3 is TGTGCCAGCAGCTCCTCTCATATCGAGACCCAGTACTTC. Its translation is CASSSSHIETQYF.

V is TRBV15 and J is TRBJ1-1; no clear D. V lost 1 base and J lost 6, with 9 bases in between. The CDR3 length is 13 residues. Germline V gene sequence: CDR1 LNHNV, CDR2 YYDKDF (reference sequence). CDR3 DNA: TGTGCCACCAGCAGAGCGAGGGTATCTGAAGCTTTCTTT. Amino acid sequence: CATSRARVSEAFF.

J is TRBJ1-2 and V is TRBV10-3; maybe TRBD1 (6 bases). Trimming removed 6 bases at V and 5 bases at J, with 16 bases between. Germline loops: CDR1 ENHRY, CDR2 SYGVKD. The CDR3 covers 14 residues. This CDR3 reads CAIRQGDGRYGYTF. CDR3 bases: TGTGCCATCAGACAGGGAGACGGTAGATATGGCTACACCTTC.

The rearrangement uses TRBV19 and TRBJ2-3; D uncertain. CDR3 size: 11 residues. Trimming left V 5 bases short and J 3 bases short, with 3 bases between. CDR1 and CDR2 (germline): LNHDA, SQIVND (reference sequence). CDR3 in DNA: TGTGCCAGTAGTTTGACAGATACGCAGTATTTT. Its protein product is CASSLTDTQYF. The variable domain in full, with the rest retrieved from reference TRBV19 and TRBJ2-3, is DGGITQSPKYLFRKEGQNVTLSCEQNLNHDAMYWYRQDPGQGLRLIYYSQIVNDFQKGDIAEGYSVSREKKESFPLTVTSAQKNPTAFYLCASSLTDTQYFGPGTRLTVL.

The rearrangement uses TRBV7-2 and TRBJ2-7; 9 positions match TRBD1. Germline lookup yields CDR1 SGHTA and CDR2 FQGNSA. CDR3 length equals 14 residues. The V and J ends lost 4 bases and 6 bases, in that order; junction bases with no gene match: 7. CDR3 sequence: CASSSGTGLGEQYF. CDR3 in DNA: TGTGCCAGCAGCTCCGGGACAGGGTTGGGCGAGCAGTACTTC.

With regard to this clone: Other DNA sequences in this specimen translate into the identical CDR3. The chain employs TRBV4-2 and TRBJ2-5, with TRBD2 matching over 10 bases. V was clipped by 0 bases and J by 4 bases; unmatched bases: 5. CDR1 is LGHNA, CDR2 YNFKEQ, per germline. The CDR3 is 16 amino acids. The CDR3 here is CASSQDGSGGGETQYF. CDR3 in DNA: TGTGCCAGCAGCCAAGATGGAAGCGGGGGGGGAGAGACCCAGTACTTC.

V gene TRBV7-9 combines with J gene TRBJ2-3, with 7 bases fitting TRBD2. Losses at the gene ends were 5 bases for V and 6 bases for J; bases not matched to a gene: 8. Germline V gene lookup returns CDR1 SEHNR and CDR2 FQNEAQ (reference sequence). The CDR3 runs 14 residues. The CDR3 loop is CASSLERGFDTQYF. DNA for the CDR3: TGTGCCAGCAGCCTAGAGCGGGGTTTCGATACGCAGTATTTT.

The chain carries TRBV5-5 and TRBJ2-1; 10 bases agree with TRBD2. CDR3 length: 16 amino acids. The germline gives CDR1 SGHKS, CDR2 YYEKEE (reference sequence). V lost 4 bases, J lost 8 bases, and 12 bases stayed unmatched. The CDR3 protein is CASSLTSGASFDEQFF. CDR3 nucleotides: TGTGCCAGCAGCCTAACTAGCGGGGCGTCGTTCGATGAGCAGTTCTTC.

Comment on this clone: Other DNA variants within this sample encode the same CDR3. The chain joins TRBV6-1 to TRBJ2-7; D is uncertain. Germline V gives CDR1 MNHNS, CDR2 SASEGT. The ends were cut back, 3 bases at V and 7 bases at J, with 10 bases in the middle. This CDR3 has 12 amino acids. The CDR3 loop reads CASSELGWEQYF. The CDR3 coding sequence is TGTGCCAGCAGTGAGCTGGGGTGGGAGCAGTACTTC.

The gene calls are TRBV6-1 and TRBJ2-7; a weak D match, TRBD2 (5 bases). The CDR3 covers 13 residues. Trimming shortened V by 10 bases and J by 0 bases, and 13 bases separated the two germline ends. CDR1 is MNHNS and CDR2 is SASEGT in the germline V gene. The CDR3 loop reads CATPNGNSYEQYF. As DNA, the CDR3 is TGTGCCACCCCGAACGGGAACTCCTACGAGCAGTACTTC.

V gene TRBV2 combines with J gene TRBJ2-1; no firm D call. Deletions cut 7 bases from V and 9 bases from J, with 13 bases between. Germline lookup yields CDR1 SNHLY and CDR2 FYNNEI. The CDR3 has 12 amino acids. CDR3 protein: CASTVSGGEQFF. The CDR3, as DNA: TGTGCCAGCACGGTTTCAGGCGGTGAGCAGTTCTTC.

This clone showed up just a few times. The V gene is TRBV30, the J gene TRBJ1-1; tentatively, D is TRBD1 (6 bases). The CDR3 runs to 15 residues. Germline V CDR1 and CDR2: GTSNPN, SVGIG (reference sequence). The V and J ends lost 2 bases and 4 bases respectively, with 17 bases between them. The DNA for the CDR3 is TGTGCCTGGAGTCCGACAGGATATTTGGGCACTGAAGCTTTCTTT. This translates into CAWSPTGYLGTEAFF.

The chain joins TRBV2 to TRBJ1-4; tentatively, D is TRBD1 (6 bases). The CDR3 consists of 14 residues. V shed 2 bases and J shed 3 bases, with 7 bases lying between them. Per the germline V gene, CDR1 is SNHLY and CDR2 is FYNNEI. The CDR3 is CASSEQGSNEKLFF. CDR3 coding DNA: TGTGCCAGCAGTGAACAGGGGTCTAATGAAAAACTGTTTTTT.

Here the CDR3 reads CASSGTGATYEQYF. The CDR3 DNA sequence: TGTGCCAGCAGTGGGACAGGGGCGACCTACGAGCAGTACTTC. The genes are TRBV6-6 and TRBJ2-7; TRBD1 agrees at 10 bases. The CDR3 runs to 14 residues. Germline CDR1 is MNHNY and CDR2 is SVGAGI (reference sequence). The V segment lost 5 bases and the J segment 2 bases; nucleotides outside the gene matches: 3.

The chain is built from TRBV28 and TRBJ1-3, with D perhaps matching TRBD1 (5 bases). Germline assignment: CDR1 MDHEN and CDR2 SYDVKM. This CDR3 spans 15 amino acids. With 2 bases removed from V and 2 bases from J, the gap between germline ends came to 10 bases. The CDR3 sequence is CASSLRGVAGNTIYF. The DNA for the CDR3 is TGTGCCAGCAGTTTACGGGGGGTAGCTGGAAACACCATATATTTT. Full variable domain (rest looked up from reference TRBV28 and TRBJ1-3): DVKVTQSSRYLVKRTGEKVFLECVQDMDHENMFWYRQDPGLGLRLIYFSYDVKMKEKGDIPEGYSVSREKKERFSLILESASTNQTSMYLCASSLRGVAGNTIYFGEGSWLTVV.

V is TRBV6-1 and J is TRBJ1-2; TRBD1 might be the D (5 bases). V lost 10 bases, J lost 1 base, and 16 bases lay in between. This CDR3 has 14 residues. Germline V gene lookup returns CDR1 MNHNS and CDR2 SASEGT. The CDR3, as DNA: TGTGCCACCTTGTTAATGCAGGGTAACTATGGCTACACCTTC. Its protein product is CATLLMQGNYGYTF.

The chain has TRBV29-1 and TRBJ2-3, with D tentatively TRBD2 (7 bases). V lost 7 bases to trimming and J lost 3 bases, with 17 bases between them. The CDR3 covers 14 residues. Germline CDR1 reads SQVTM; CDR2 reads ANQGSEA. This chain's CDR3 is CSGGGGAVTDTQYF. Here the CDR3 DNA reads TGCAGCGGTGGAGGGGGGGCGGTTACAGATACGCAGTATTTT.

This clone was seen a handful of times. The chain employs TRBV28 and TRBJ2-5; D uncertain. V was shortened by 10 bases and J by 1 base, with 10 bases between the two germline ends. Germline V gives CDR1 MDHEN, CDR2 SYDVKM. The CDR3 is made up of 12 amino acids. CDR3 coding DNA: TGTGCCACCGGACGGTCCCAAGAGACCCAGTACTTC. Translated, it gives CATGRSQETQYF.

V is TRBV30 and J is TRBJ1-1; D gene ambiguous. Trimming shortened V by 3 bases and J by 3 bases, and 8 bases separated the two germline ends. Per germline, CDR1 GTSNPN and CDR2 SVGIG (reference sequence). CDR3 length: 12 residues. CDR3: CAWRPSDTEAFF. DNA of the CDR3: TGTGCCTGGAGGCCCTCCGACACTGAAGCTTTCTTT.

The J gene is TRBJ2-2, the V gene TRBV10-3; D unclear. Germline V gives CDR1 ENHRY, CDR2 SYGVKD. CDR3 length: 15 amino acids. V was trimmed by 0 bases and J by 3 bases, leaving 8 bases between them. CDR3 bases: TGTGCCATCAGTGAGTCAAAGGGTTACACCGGGGAGCTGTTTTTT. Translation: CAISESKGYTGELFF.

This rearrangement joins TRBV6-1 to TRBJ2-3, with D unclear. Trimming cost V 2 bases and J 0 bases, with 6 bases left between them. CDR3 size: 14 residues. Germline lookup yields CDR1 MNHNS and CDR2 SASEGT. This CDR3 reads CASSESPSTDTQYF. The CDR3 DNA sequence: TGTGCCAGCAGTGAATCGCCGAGCACAGATACGCAGTATTTT.